A few counts support the clone carrying this T cell receptor beta chain. CDR1 and CDR2 from the germline V gene are MGHRA and YSYEKL. The junction had 5 bases not matched to a gene; V was cut back by 4 bases and J by 0 bases. There are 16 residues in the CDR3. These data come from a study of shared clonotypes between healthy human individuals. Only in-frame clones appear in the TCRdb table, and some are missing; sequencing was by immunoSEQ multiplex PCR. In the table there are some 790,000 clones, 55% to 80% of which are singletons. This chain connects TRBV4-1 to TRBJ1-3, with 8 bases that match TRBD1. The source is a woman in her 30s in good health. Material: memory CD4+ T cells sorted from blood. As to subset: CD45RA-negative fraction. The CDR3 nucleotides are TGCGCCAGCAGCCTTGGACAGGGAACCTCTGGAAACACCATATATTTT. Amino acid sequence: CASSLGQGTSGNTIYF.